This T cell receptor (beta chain) was obtained from a study of cytomegalovirus exposure and HLA in healthy donors (dated by TCRdb to 2016 to 2017). For the wider study: An earlier analysis of more than 550 of the donors reported approximately 280 Gb of sequence data and 95 million to 120 million unique TCR beta sequences obtained from 180 million or so T cells. An early release covering just under 650 HLA-typed donors comprised approximately 290 gigabases of sequencing data and 65 million to 100 million unique TCR sequences. Among the roughly 380 genotyped donors, around 81% belonged to the genetic ancestry cluster associated with self-reported Caucasian donors. The aim of the study was to test whether cataloging public T cell receptors could identify signatures of past pathogen exposure. Using immunosequencing, the study profiled T cell repertoires from around 670 subjects and related those repertoires to cytomegalovirus serostatus. Besides the first cohort of under 700 subjects, a separate validation cohort made up of over 100 different subjects was used. High-throughput TCR immunosequencing, statistical association of individual TCRs with disease status, and machine learning were combined to predict cytomegalovirus infection status. A later analysis re-analyzed previously published TCR beta repertoires from roughly 690 donors and added high-resolution HLA genotyping to study TCR occurrence patterns. The later analysis used no new phenotypic data to find candidate immune exposures, relying instead on TCR beta sequences and their occurrence across donors. To decide whether each TCR beta V gene segment behaved as functional or pseudogenic, an earlier analysis of several hundred of the donors relied on high-throughput TCR beta sequencing. Donor age, sex, ethnicity and CMV serostatus were collected together with the repertoire data. Genome-wide SNP genotypes for about three fifths of the roughly 670 donors were used in a later genetic analysis, which treated that subset as a discovery cohort. All discovery cohort repertoires had been generated on a single sequencing platform. HLA typing covered class I and class II loci at four-digit resolution. The number of typed donors differed by locus: about 620-630 for A, B, C, DRB1 and DQB1; about 520 for DQA1; some 590 for DPA1; and around 490 for DPB1. A few DR-DQ haplotypes were handled as single units for association and clustering because linkage in the cohort was strong. Across around 400 genotyped donors of the cohort, an average of about 240,000 unique TCR beta nucleotide sequences per donor were sequenced, and roughly a sixth of those sequences were non-productive. Points the paper makes about the study in general: In an earlier analysis of under 600 of the donors, most TCR beta V segments were observed in productive rearrangements about 90% or about 30% of the time, broadly matching IMGT annotations. A further reported finding was that TCR beta sequences accurately predicted the HLA-A and HLA-B alleles for most subjects in the first cohort. Most TCR sequences were observed very rarely across donors, whereas some public TCRs were present in many individuals. A later analysis found that HLA-associated TCR beta chains were more clonally expanded and had lower generation probabilities than equally common non-associated chains. A cluster of highly shared sequence variants was judged likely to be a technical artifact of the sequencing pipeline. A later analysis found that TCR association rates varied across HLA loci, with DRB1 alleles showing the most associated TCRs and HLA-C alleles the fewest. In this cohort, only TCR beta chains were sequenced, and detectable features were limited by the absence of alpha or paired-chain data. Assigning TCR associations to individual alleles was difficult when HLA alleles, especially DR and DQ, strongly co-occurred. The earlier analysis of approximately 590 of the donors excluded roughly 17 rarely observed V segments, including chromosome 9 orphons, because counts were too low. In vitro tests confirmed that a few of the cytomegalovirus-associated TCR beta chains recognize cytomegalovirus antigens. Presence/absence analyses assumed roughly uniform sequencing depth across donors, an assumption that may not hold. According to a later analysis, most CMV-associated TCR beta chains appeared to be HLA-restricted, and the HLA associations seemed to be driven largely by CMV exposure. A later genetic analysis associated a missense DCLRE1C variant with V-gene and J-gene trimming of TCR beta chains, and an independent cohort replicated the association. The 87-base-pair reads could not distinguish some IMGT-functional V segments, including TRBV6-2 and TRBV6-3, so those segments were excluded. Linkage disequilibrium might explain the correlated functional status among segregating V segments, but an unknown experimental factor could not be excluded. The classifier was reported to diagnose cytomegalovirus status with high specificity and sensitivity in both the original cohort and the validation cohort. The authors suggested that the approach could potentially be generalized to other disease states and immunological phenotypes. CMV serostatus was the only immune exposure information available for the cohort. Compared with the roughly 600-donor mean, donors in an Asian-associated ancestry cluster had fewer N-insertions in productive TCRs, according to a later genetic analysis. At a false discovery rate of 0.05, a later analysis linked under 20,000 TCR beta sequences to specific HLA alleles. In a later analysis, several top co-occurrence clusters were reported to appear linked to parvovirus B19, influenza, CMV and Epstein-Barr virus. Because some donors lacked HLA typing at each locus, the association tests relied only on the typed subset. In the study, around 150 TCR beta chains were listed as associated with cytomegalovirus.

Per the germline V gene, SGHRS is the CDR1 and YFSETQ is the CDR2. V ends up 4 bases short and J 4 bases short, with an unmatched junction base count of 8. Reading from cysteine to phenylalanine, the CDR3 counts 15 amino acids. Only the CDR3 DNA stays, 45 bases, in frame from base 1. The receptor library was made with the immunoSEQ multiplex PCR assay. A mixture of 60 forward primers for TCR Vbeta segments and 13 reverse primers for TCR Jbeta segments was used in the multiplex PCR. Amplification of the CDR3 region of rearranged TCR beta genes was performed with a multiplex PCR assay on genomic DNA. On the Illumina HiSeq System, the amplified TCR beta libraries were sequenced as 87-base-pair reads. The authors' pipeline ran thus. Across the 600 to 700 repertoires, a later analysis counted roughly 77 million unique TCR beta chains, around 10 million of which were shared by at least two donors. Raw reads were error-corrected and collapsed into unique sequences with a nearest-neighbor algorithm that merged closely related sequences to remove PCR and sequencing errors. To assign V, D and J gene segments, CDR3 sequences were aligned to IMGT reference sequences. For a sequence to be retained, a match of at least six nucleotides to both a V gene segment and a J gene segment was required. Rearrangements were called productive when the CDR3 lacked stop codons and stayed in frame with V and J; all others were non-productive. CDR3 was defined according to IMGT convention as the region running from the second conserved V-encoded cysteine to the conserved J-encoded phenylalanine. Sequences without an unambiguous match to a single V gene segment were excluded from the earlier analysis of almost 600 of the donors. An earlier analysis of about 590 of the donors classified V segments as functional when productive rearrangements were above 56.7% and as segregating when the standard deviation between donors was above 5%. A statistical classification framework was developed to diagnose cytomegalovirus status using the catalog of TCR beta chain sequences. V and J gene assignment, in a later analysis, came from comparing TCR nucleotide sequences with IMGT/GENE-DB human TR gene sequences. In a later analysis, CDR3 sequences and most-parsimonious VDJ recombination scenarios were assigned using the TCRdist pipeline. In a later analysis, each TCR beta chain was defined by its CDR3 amino acid sequence together with its V-gene family, and reads lacking a unique V-gene family were excluded. In a later analysis, nearly 600 highly shared, low-generation-probability nucleotide sequences were removed to address suspected cross-contamination and a sequencing artifact. A later analysis calculated a clonal expansion index for each public chain from normalized within-repertoire ranks of inferred template counts. Generation probabilities in a later analysis came from a VDJ recombination model fitted to out-of-frame rearrangements, and those results were checked against IGoR. A later analysis scored TCR-TCR, TCR-HLA and TCR-CMV co-occurrence with hypergeometric tests, applying a repertoire-size bias correction to TCR pairs. False discovery rates were estimated in a later analysis by permuting HLA or CMV assignments 20 times. In a later analysis, co-occurring TCRs were grouped using DBSCAN, and TCRdist sequence similarity was added for clustering within HLA-allele-positive subsets. Repertoires with fewer than 30,000 or more than 120,000 public chains, plus five repertoires with anomalous nucleotide sharing, were excluded from co-occurrence clustering. TCRdb retrieved this table from immuneACCESS and kept in-frame rearrangements only. Not all clones are present; in checked studies, unresolved V genes account for under half, and no reason is known for the remainder. V and J calls plus clone size are reproduced from that table; the DNA served to infer D and trimming. This sample lists about 150,000 clones; around 10% were detected once. Approximately 2% of the sample is held by the ten biggest clonotypes.

The cohort consisted of some 730 healthy bone marrow donors. At the time of sampling, all cohort members were nominally healthy, though unrecorded immune exposures were likely present. The donor tested CMV seronegative and was one of the 352 seronegative cohort members. A peripheral blood sample was provided by each donor, and peripheral blood mononuclear cells were used for TCR beta sequencing. Genomic DNA extraction from the blood cell samples was performed with the Qiagen DNeasy Blood Extraction Kit. As to this clone: The clone's antigen remains unknown. No much larger clone exists at a distance of one base, and base qualities are not known.

The V and J genes are TRBV5-1 and TRBJ2-1, and TRBD2 aligns with 7 junction nucleotides. The sequence was collected from a male donor in good health and CMV-seronegative. Sequenced material: PBMCs. The CDR3 has the sequence CASSGGLREYNEQFF. The DNA reads TGCGCCAGCAGCGGGGGACTACGCGAGTACAATGAGCAGTTCTTC. Reference TRBV5-1 and TRBJ2-1 genes cover what lies past the CDR3, so the full variable domain is KAGVTQTPRYLIKTRGQQVTLSCSPISGHRSVSWYQQTPGQGLQFLFEYFSETQRNKGNFPGRFSGRQFSNSRSEMNVSTLELGDSALYLCASSGGLREYNEQFFGPGTRLTVL.